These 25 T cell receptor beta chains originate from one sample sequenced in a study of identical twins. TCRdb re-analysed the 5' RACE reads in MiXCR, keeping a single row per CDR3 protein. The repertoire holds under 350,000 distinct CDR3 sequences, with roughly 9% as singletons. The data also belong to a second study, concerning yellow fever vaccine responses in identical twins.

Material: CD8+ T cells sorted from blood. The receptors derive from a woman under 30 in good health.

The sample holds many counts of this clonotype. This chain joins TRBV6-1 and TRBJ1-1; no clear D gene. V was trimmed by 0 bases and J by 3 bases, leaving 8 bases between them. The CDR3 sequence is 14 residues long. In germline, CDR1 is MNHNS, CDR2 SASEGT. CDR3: CASSEASGYTEAFF. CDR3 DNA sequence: TGTGCCAGCAGTGAAGCCTCGGGGTACACTGAAGCTTTCTTT.

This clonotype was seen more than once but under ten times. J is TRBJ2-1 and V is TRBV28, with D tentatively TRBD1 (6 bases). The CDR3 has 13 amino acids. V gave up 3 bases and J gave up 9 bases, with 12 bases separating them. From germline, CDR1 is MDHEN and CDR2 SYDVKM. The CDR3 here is CASSFITGPEQFF. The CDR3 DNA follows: TGTGCCAGCAGTTTTATCACAGGGCCTGAGCAGTTCTTC. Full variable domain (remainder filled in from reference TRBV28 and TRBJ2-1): DVKVTQSSRYLVKRTGEKVFLECVQDMDHENMFWYRQDPGLGLRLIYFSYDVKMKEKGDIPEGYSVSREKKERFSLILESASTNQTSMYLCASSFITGPEQFFGPGTRLTVL.

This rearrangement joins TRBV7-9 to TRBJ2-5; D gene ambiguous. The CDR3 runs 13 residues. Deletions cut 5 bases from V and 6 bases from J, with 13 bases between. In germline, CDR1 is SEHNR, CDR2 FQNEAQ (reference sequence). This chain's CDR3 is CASSHMLGQTQYF. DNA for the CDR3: TGTGCCAGCAGCCACATGCTTGGTCAGACCCAGTACTTC.

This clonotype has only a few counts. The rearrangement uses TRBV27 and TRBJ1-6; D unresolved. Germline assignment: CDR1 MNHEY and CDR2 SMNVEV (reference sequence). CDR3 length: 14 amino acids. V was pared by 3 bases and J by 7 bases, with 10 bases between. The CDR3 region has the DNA TGTGCCAGCAGTTTTGAGGCCCCAAATTCACCCCTCCACTTT. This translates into CASSFEAPNSPLHF.

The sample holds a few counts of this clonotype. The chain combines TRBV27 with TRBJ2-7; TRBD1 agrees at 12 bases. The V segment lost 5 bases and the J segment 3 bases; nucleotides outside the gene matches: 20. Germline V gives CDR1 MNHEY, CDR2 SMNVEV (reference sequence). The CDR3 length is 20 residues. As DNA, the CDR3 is TGTGCCAGCAGTGCAGCTACCGGGACAGGGGGCTTGAAAAGTGTCTACGAGCAGTACTTC. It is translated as CASSAATGTGGLKSVYEQYF.

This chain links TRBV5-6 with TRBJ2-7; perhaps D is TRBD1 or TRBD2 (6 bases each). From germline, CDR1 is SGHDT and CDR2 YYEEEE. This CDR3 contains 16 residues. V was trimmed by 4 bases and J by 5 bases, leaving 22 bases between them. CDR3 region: CASSPGVSWGAHEQYF. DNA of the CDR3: TGTGCCAGCAGCCCCGGGGTGAGCTGGGGGGCCCACGAGCAGTACTTC.

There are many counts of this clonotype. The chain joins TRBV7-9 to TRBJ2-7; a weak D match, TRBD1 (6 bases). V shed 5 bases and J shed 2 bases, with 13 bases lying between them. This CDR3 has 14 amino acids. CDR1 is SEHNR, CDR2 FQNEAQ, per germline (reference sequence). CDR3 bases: TGTGCCAGCAGCGGGTTGGACAGACCCTACGAGCAGTACTTC. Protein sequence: CASSGLDRPYEQYF.

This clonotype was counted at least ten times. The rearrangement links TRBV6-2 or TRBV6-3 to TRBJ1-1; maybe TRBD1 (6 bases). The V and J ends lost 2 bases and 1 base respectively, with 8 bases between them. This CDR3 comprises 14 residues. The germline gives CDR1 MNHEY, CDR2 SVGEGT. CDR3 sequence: CASSYGQWNTEAFF. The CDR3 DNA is TGTGCCAGCAGTTACGGACAGTGGAACACTGAAGCTTTCTTT.

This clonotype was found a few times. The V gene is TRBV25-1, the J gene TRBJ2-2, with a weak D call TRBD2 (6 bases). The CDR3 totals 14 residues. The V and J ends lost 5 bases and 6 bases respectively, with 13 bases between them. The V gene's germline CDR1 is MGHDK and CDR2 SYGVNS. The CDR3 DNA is TGTGCCAGCAGTATTCGCGGGGTCCCCGGGGAGCTGTTTTTT. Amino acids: CASSIRGVPGELFF. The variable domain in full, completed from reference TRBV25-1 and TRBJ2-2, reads EADIYQTPRYLVIGTGKKITLECSQTMGHDKMYWYQQDPGMELHLIHYSYGVNSTEKGDLSSESTVSRIRTEHFPLTLESARPSHTSQYLCASSIRGVPGELFFGEGSRLTVL.

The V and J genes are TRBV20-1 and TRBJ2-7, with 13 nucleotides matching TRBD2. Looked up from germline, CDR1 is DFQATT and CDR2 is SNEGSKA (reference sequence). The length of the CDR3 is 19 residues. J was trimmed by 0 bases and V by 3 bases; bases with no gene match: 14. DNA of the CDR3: TGCAGTGCTAGGGGACCCCTGACTAGCGGGGGGCCTAGCTCCTACGAGCAGTACTTC. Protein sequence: CSARGPLTSGGPSSYEQYF.

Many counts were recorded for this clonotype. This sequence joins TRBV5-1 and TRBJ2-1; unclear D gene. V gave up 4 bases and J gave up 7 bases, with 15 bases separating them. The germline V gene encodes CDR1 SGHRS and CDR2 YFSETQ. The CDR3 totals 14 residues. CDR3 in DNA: TGCGCCAGCAGCGGAGATTGGGGTGGGAATGAGCAGTTCTTC. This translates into CASSGDWGGNEQFF.

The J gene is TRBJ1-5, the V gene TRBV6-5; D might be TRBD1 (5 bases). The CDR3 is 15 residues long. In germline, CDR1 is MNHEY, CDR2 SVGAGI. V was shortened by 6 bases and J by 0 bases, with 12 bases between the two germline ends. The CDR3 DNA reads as TGTGCCAGCAGACCCGTTGGGGGTAGCAATCAGCCCCAGCATTTT. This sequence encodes CASRPVGGSNQPQHF.

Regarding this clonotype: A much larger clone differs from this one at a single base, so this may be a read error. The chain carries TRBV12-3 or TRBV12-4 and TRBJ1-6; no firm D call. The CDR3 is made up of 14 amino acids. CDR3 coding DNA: TGTGCCATCAGTCCCAAACGGACTAATTCACCCCTCCACTTT. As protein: CAISPKRTNSPLHF.

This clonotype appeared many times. CDR3 nucleotides: TGTGCCAGCAGCCAAGATCGCGGCTTGGGAGGGGACGAGCTGTTTTTT. Encoded protein: CASSQDRGLGGDELFF. The V call is TRBV4-2, the J call TRBJ2-2; 7 nucleotides align to TRBD2. Germline V gene lookup returns CDR1 LGHNA and CDR2 YNFKEQ. The CDR3 runs to 16 residues. J lost 11 bases, V lost 0 bases, and 12 bases had no gene match.

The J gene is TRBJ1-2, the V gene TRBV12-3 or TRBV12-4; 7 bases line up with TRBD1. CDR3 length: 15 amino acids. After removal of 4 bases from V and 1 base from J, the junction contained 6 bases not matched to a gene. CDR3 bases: TGTGCCAGCAGTTCGGAGGGGGCGATTAACTATGGCTACACCTTC. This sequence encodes CASSSEGAINYGYTF.

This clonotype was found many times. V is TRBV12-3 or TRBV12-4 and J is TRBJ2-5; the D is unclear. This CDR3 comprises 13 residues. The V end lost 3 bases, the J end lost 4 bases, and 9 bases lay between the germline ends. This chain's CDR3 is CASSFSRLETQYF. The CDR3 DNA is TGTGCCAGCAGTTTTTCCCGGCTAGAGACCCAGTACTTC.

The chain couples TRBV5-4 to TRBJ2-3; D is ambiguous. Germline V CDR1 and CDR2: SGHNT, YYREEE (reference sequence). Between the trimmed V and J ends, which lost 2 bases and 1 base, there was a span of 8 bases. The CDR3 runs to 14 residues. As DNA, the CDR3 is TGTGCCAGCAGCTTCCACGGCGGCACAGATACGCAGTATTTT. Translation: CASSFHGGTDTQYF.

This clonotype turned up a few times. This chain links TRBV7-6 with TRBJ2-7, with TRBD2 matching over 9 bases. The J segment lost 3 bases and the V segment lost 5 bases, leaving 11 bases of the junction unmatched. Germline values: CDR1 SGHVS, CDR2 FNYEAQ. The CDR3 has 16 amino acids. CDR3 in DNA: TGTGCCAGCAGCCGTGAGACTAGCGGTCTTCTCTACGAGCAGTACTTC. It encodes CASSRETSGLLYEQYF.

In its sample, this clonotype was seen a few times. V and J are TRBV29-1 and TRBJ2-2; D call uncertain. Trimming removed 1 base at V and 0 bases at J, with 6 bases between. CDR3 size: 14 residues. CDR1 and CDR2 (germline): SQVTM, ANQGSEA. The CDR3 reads CSVEGATNTGELFF. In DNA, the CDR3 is TGCAGCGTTGAAGGGGCCACGAACACCGGGGAGCTGTTTTTT.

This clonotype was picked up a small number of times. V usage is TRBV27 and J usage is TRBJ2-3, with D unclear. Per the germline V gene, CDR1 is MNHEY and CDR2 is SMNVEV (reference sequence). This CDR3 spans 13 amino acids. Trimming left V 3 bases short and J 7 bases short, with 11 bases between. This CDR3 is CASSLSYSHTQYF. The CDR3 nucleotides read TGTGCCAGCAGTTTGAGTTATTCTCATACGCAGTATTTT.

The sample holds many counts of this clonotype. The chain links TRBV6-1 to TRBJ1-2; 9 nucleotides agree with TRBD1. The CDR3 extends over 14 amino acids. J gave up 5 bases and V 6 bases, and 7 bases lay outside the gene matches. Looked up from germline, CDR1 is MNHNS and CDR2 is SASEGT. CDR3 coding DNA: TGTGCCAGCAGGCTTGGGACAGGGACGTATGGCTACACCTTC. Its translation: CASRLGTGTYGYTF.

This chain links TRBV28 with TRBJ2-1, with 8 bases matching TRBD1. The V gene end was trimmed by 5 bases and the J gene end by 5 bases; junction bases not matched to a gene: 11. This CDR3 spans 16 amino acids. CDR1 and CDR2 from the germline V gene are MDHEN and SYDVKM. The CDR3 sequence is CASSPPWTGSHNEQFF. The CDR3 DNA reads TGTGCCAGCAGTCCACCCTGGACAGGGTCGCACAATGAGCAGTTCTTC.

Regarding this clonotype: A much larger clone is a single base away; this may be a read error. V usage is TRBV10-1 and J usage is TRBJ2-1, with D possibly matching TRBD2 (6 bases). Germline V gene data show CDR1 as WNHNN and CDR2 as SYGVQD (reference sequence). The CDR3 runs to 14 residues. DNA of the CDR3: TGCGCCAGGAGTGAGTCTAGCGAAGGAAATGAGCAGTTCTTC. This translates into CARSESSEGNEQFF.

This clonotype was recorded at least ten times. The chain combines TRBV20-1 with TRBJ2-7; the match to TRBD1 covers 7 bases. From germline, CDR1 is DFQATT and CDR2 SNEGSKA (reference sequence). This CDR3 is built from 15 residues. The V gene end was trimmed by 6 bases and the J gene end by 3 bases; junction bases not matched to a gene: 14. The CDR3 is CSALSGTEIDYEQYF. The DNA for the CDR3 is TGCAGTGCGCTCTCCGGGACAGAAATCGACTACGAGCAGTACTTC.

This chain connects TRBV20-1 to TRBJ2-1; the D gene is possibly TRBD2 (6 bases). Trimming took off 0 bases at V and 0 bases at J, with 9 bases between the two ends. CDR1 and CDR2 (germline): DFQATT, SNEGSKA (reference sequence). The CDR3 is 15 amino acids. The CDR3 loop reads CSARDEAGSYNEQFF. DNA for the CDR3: TGCAGTGCTAGAGATGAAGCGGGCTCCTACAATGAGCAGTTCTTC.